This TCR beta chain was recovered during a study of cytomegalovirus exposure and HLA in healthy donors (dated by TCRdb to the late 2010s). Broadly, across the study: According to a later analysis, the approximately 130 validation repertoires were produced on the same platform as the 666 repertoires of the first cohort. The study was designed to test whether signatures of past pathogen exposure could be identified by cataloging public T cell receptors. Besides the first cohort of roughly 660 subjects, a separate validation cohort made up of 120 different subjects was used. High-throughput TCR immunosequencing, statistical association of individual TCRs with disease status, and machine learning were combined to predict cytomegalovirus infection status.

This clone was counted a single time. Its antigen is still unknown. No base-level quality is on record; no much larger clone is a single base apart. Receptor libraries were prepared by the immunoSEQ multiplex PCR assay. In the original analysis: A statistical classification framework was built for diagnosing cytomegalovirus status from the catalog of TCR beta chain sequences. TCRdb provides this immuneACCESS table in a form limited to in-frame rearrangements. Some clones are lacking; in checked studies, under half of them reflect an unresolved V gene, and why the rest are absent is not known. D and trimming were read from the DNA, whereas the V and J calls and clone size are those reported in that table. The sample records about 84,000 clones, approximately 90% of which are singletons. The leading ten clones occupy about 1.9% of the sample. General findings and caveats noted by the study authors: The authors suggested that the approach could potentially be generalized to other disease states and immunological phenotypes. Most TCR sequences were seen in very few donors, while some public TCRs were found in many individuals. The study listed around 160 TCR beta chains as associated with cytomegalovirus. Cytomegalovirus status was reported to be diagnosed by the classifier with high specificity and sensitivity in both the original and validation cohorts. The validation cohort had no HLA typing available for a later analysis, so co-occurrence within that cohort was assessed over all 120 or so repertoires. A later analysis found that TCRs clustered in the first cohort also tended to co-occur in the roughly 120 validation repertoires, with 94% of cluster scores above 0. A few of the identified cytomegalovirus-associated TCR beta chains were confirmed in vitro to be specific for cytomegalovirus antigens.

The donors were included in the validation cohort of some 120 subjects, a group kept apart from the roughly 700-subject first cohort. The sequence was collected from a man aged 25-45 years in good health and CMV-seronegative. Sequencing was done on a sample of PBMCs.

The DNA sequence is TGTGCCAGCAGTCGGGACAGCCAAAAACTGTTTTTT. Protein translation: CASSRDSQKLFF. The chain is assembled from TRBV5-4 and TRBJ1-4; 7 nucleotides in the junction match TRBD1. The CDR3 numbers 12 residues from cysteine through phenylalanine. Only the CDR3 part of the read is kept: 36 bases, read in frame from the first base. For this chain, trimming is 5 bases at the V end and 9 bases at the J end, and the number of junction bases without a gene match is 4. The germline V gene (reference sequence) sets CDR1 to SGHNT and CDR2 to YYREEE. The entire variable domain, with the stretches around the CDR3 drawn from the reference TRBV5-4 and TRBJ1-4 proteins, is ETGVTQSPTHLIKTRGQQVTLRCSSQSGHNTVSWYQQALGQGPQFIFQYYREEENGRGNFPPRFSGLQFPNYSSELNVNALELDDSALYLCASSRDSQKLFFGSGTQLSVL.